The clone carrying this T cell receptor (beta chain) came up many times. Sample time point: sample taken at primary tumor resection. Sequencing covered unsorted whole RNA taken from tumor, nontumor lung or frozen PBMC. The CDR3 covers 15 residues. V lost 5 bases to trimming and J lost 0 bases; unmatched junction nucleotides: 6. From germline, CDR1 is SGHVS and CDR2 FQNEAQ. The data are from a study of spatial heterogeneity in lung cancer. A single record per CDR3 protein comes from TCRdb applying MiXCR to the 5' RACE reads. The sample lists about 53,000 distinct CDR3 sequences; less than 9% were seen once.

The TCR sequence derives from a female donor with early-stage non-small cell lung cancer. The chain couples TRBV7-8 to TRBJ1-1; 7 nucleotides agree with TRBD1. Sequences were derived from PBMCs, sampled at surgery. This CDR3 reads CASSIRQGVNTEAFF. The DNA for the CDR3 is TGTGCCAGCAGCATCCGACAGGGAGTGAACACTGAAGCTTTCTTT.